These T cell receptor beta chains were read from a single sample in a study of shared clonotypes between healthy human individuals. This table comes from immunoSEQ multiplex PCR, and its TCRdb copy is limited to in-frame clones, with some not included. Counted here are more than 2 million clones, about 94% occurring once; the ten biggest clones make up roughly 1%. Sequenced input: naive CD8+ T cells sorted from blood. These receptors were obtained from a man between 18 and 29 years old in good health. CDR3s include the opening cysteine and the closing phenylalanine or tryptophan. A D gene is named only where the DNA matches it firmly. For some rows the clone size is stated as once, few or many, or as a class when expanded; others skip it.

j_call: TRBJ2-5
cdr3_length: 15
d_call: TRBD2
clone_size: once
v_call: TRBV19
cdr3_aa: CASSIGIAGMETQYF
cdr3_nt: TGTGCCAGTAGTATAGGAATAGCGGGGATGGAGACCCAGTACTTC

j_call: TRBJ1-6
cdr3_length: 14
d_call: -
clone_size: -
v_call: TRBV4-1
cdr3_aa: CASSQPGFGSPLHF
cdr3_nt: TGCGCCAGCAGCCAACCGGGGTTTGGTTCACCCCTCCACTTT

j_call: TRBJ1-4
cdr3_length: 15
d_call: -
clone_size: -
v_call: TRBV27
cdr3_aa: CASQKTWGGGEKLFF
cdr3_nt: TGTGCCAGCCAAAAGACTTGGGGGGGTGGGGAAAAACTGTTTTTT

j_call: TRBJ2-3
cdr3_length: 14
d_call: TRBD1
clone_size: -
v_call: TRBV10-3
cdr3_aa: CAISHRGSTDTQYF
cdr3_nt: TGTGCCATCAGCCACAGGGGCTCCACAGATACGCAGTATTTT

j_call: TRBJ2-1
cdr3_length: 16
d_call: -
clone_size: -
v_call: TRBV14
cdr3_aa: CASSPQRLLGYNEQFF
cdr3_nt: TGTGCCAGCAGCCCCCAGAGATTGTTAGGGTACAATGAGCAGTTCTTC

j_call: TRBJ2-1
cdr3_length: 16
d_call: TRBD2
clone_size: once
v_call: TRBV2
cdr3_aa: CASSEKLAGLYNEQFF
cdr3_nt: TGTGCCAGCAGTGAAAAGTTAGCGGGACTTTACAATGAGCAGTTCTTC

j_call: TRBJ2-1
cdr3_length: 15
d_call: TRBD2
clone_size: -
v_call: TRBV9
cdr3_aa: CASSVGLAGANEQFF
cdr3_nt: TGTGCCAGCAGCGTAGGGCTAGCGGGGGCCAATGAGCAGTTCTTC

j_call: TRBJ2-1
cdr3_length: 12
d_call: -
clone_size: -
v_call: TRBV14
cdr3_aa: CASSQDRNEQFF
cdr3_nt: TGTGCCAGCAGCCAAGATCGAAATGAGCAGTTCTTC

j_call: TRBJ1-1
cdr3_length: 15
d_call: -
clone_size: -
v_call: TRBV7-9
cdr3_aa: CASSLAQGSKAEAFF
cdr3_nt: TGTGCCAGCAGCTTAGCCCAGGGTAGTAAGGCTGAAGCTTTCTTT

j_call: TRBJ2-7
cdr3_length: 15
d_call: TRBD1
clone_size: -
v_call: TRBV7-9
cdr3_aa: CASSLGGQYFYEQYF
cdr3_nt: TGTGCCAGCAGCTTAGGGGGACAGTATTTCTACGAGCAGTACTTC

j_call: TRBJ1-1
cdr3_length: 13
d_call: -
clone_size: -
v_call: TRBV6-1
cdr3_aa: CASRARGATEAFF
cdr3_nt: TGTGCCAGCAGGGCACGGGGGGCCACTGAAGCTTTCTTT

j_call: TRBJ2-7
cdr3_length: 14
d_call: -
clone_size: -
v_call: TRBV6-5
cdr3_aa: CASSYSGPAYEQYF
cdr3_nt: TGTGCCAGCAGTTACTCAGGGCCGGCCTACGAGCAGTACTTC

j_call: TRBJ1-1
cdr3_length: 14
d_call: -
clone_size: -
v_call: TRBV6-5
cdr3_aa: CASSYETFGTEAFF
cdr3_nt: TGTGCCAGCAGTTACGAAACCTTCGGGACTGAAGCTTTCTTT

j_call: TRBJ1-1
cdr3_length: 20
d_call: -
clone_size: -
v_call: TRBV6-1
cdr3_aa: CASSEWEVRGPQLLNTEAFF
cdr3_nt: TGTGCCAGCAGTGAATGGGAGGTTAGGGGCCCTCAACTCCTGAACACTGAAGCTTTCTTT

j_call: TRBJ1-6
cdr3_length: 13
d_call: -
clone_size: -
v_call: TRBV27
cdr3_aa: CASSLGTGPPLHF
cdr3_nt: TGTGCCAGCAGCCTGGGAACGGGGCCACCCCTCCACTTT

j_call: TRBJ2-5
cdr3_length: 16
d_call: -
clone_size: -
v_call: TRBV5-6
cdr3_aa: CASSFLPREEGETQYF
cdr3_nt: TGTGCCAGCAGCTTCTTACCTAGGGAGGAGGGAGAGACCCAGTACTTC

j_call: TRBJ2-7
cdr3_length: 13
d_call: TRBD2
clone_size: -
v_call: TRBV6-5
cdr3_aa: CASRPGLAAQQYF
cdr3_nt: TGTGCCAGCAGACCCGGACTAGCGGCCCAACAGTACTTC

j_call: TRBJ1-5
cdr3_length: 15
d_call: -
clone_size: -
v_call: TRBV5-1
cdr3_aa: CASSLAPGGNQPQHF
cdr3_nt: TGCGCCAGCAGCTTGGCCCCCGGCGGGAATCAGCCCCAGCATTTT

j_call: TRBJ2-7
cdr3_length: 12
d_call: -
clone_size: -
v_call: TRBV5-8
cdr3_aa: CASPPLTYEQYF
cdr3_nt: TGTGCCAGCCCCCCGCTGACTTACGAGCAGTACTTC

j_call: TRBJ1-5
cdr3_length: 16
d_call: -
clone_size: few
v_call: TRBV6-1
cdr3_aa: CASSEVREDSNQPQHF
cdr3_nt: TGTGCCAGCAGTGAAGTCAGGGAAGACAGCAATCAGCCCCAGCATTTT

j_call: TRBJ2-1
cdr3_length: 15
d_call: -
clone_size: -
v_call: TRBV11-2
cdr3_aa: CASSPNQGLRNEQFF
cdr3_nt: TGTGCCAGCAGCCCTAATCAGGGATTGCGGAATGAGCAGTTCTTC

j_call: TRBJ2-7
cdr3_length: 12
d_call: -
clone_size: -
v_call: TRBV2
cdr3_aa: CASGARGYEQYF
cdr3_nt: TGTGCCAGCGGGGCCAGGGGCTACGAGCAGTACTTC

j_call: TRBJ2-1
cdr3_length: 15
d_call: TRBD1
clone_size: -
v_call: TRBV27
cdr3_aa: CASSWDRSSYNEQFF
cdr3_nt: TGTGCCAGCAGTTGGGACAGGAGCTCCTACAATGAGCAGTTCTTC

j_call: TRBJ2-7
cdr3_length: 16
d_call: TRBD2
clone_size: -
v_call: TRBV10-1
cdr3_aa: CASSESELAGVYEQYF
cdr3_nt: TGCGCCAGCAGTGAGTCGGAACTAGCGGGAGTCTACGAGCAGTACTTC

j_call: TRBJ2-7
cdr3_length: 13
d_call: -
clone_size: -
v_call: TRBV5-1
cdr3_aa: CASALAGSHEQYF
cdr3_nt: TGCGCCAGCGCGCTGGCAGGGTCCCACGAGCAGTACTTC

j_call: TRBJ1-2
cdr3_length: 16
d_call: -
clone_size: -
v_call: TRBV18
cdr3_aa: CASSALEGEGYYGYTF
cdr3_nt: TGTGCCAGCTCAGCTCTTGAGGGCGAGGGATACTATGGCTACACCTTC

j_call: TRBJ2-1
cdr3_length: 15
d_call: -
clone_size: few
v_call: TRBV21-1
cdr3_aa: CASSKVGGSYNEQFF
cdr3_nt: TGTGCCAGCAGCAAAGTTGGCGGTTCCTACAATGAGCAGTTCTTC

j_call: TRBJ2-7
cdr3_length: 13
d_call: TRBD1
clone_size: -
v_call: TRBV27
cdr3_aa: CASSSGGSGEQYF
cdr3_nt: TGTGCCAGCAGTTCAGGGGGCTCAGGGGAGCAGTACTTC

j_call: TRBJ2-5
cdr3_length: 13
d_call: -
clone_size: -
v_call: TRBV5-1
cdr3_aa: CASSLWGEETQYF
cdr3_nt: TGCGCCAGCAGCTTGTGGGGGGAAGAGACCCAGTACTTC

j_call: TRBJ1-6
cdr3_length: 15
d_call: -
clone_size: -
v_call: TRBV5-6
cdr3_aa: CASSLGGSYNSPLHF
cdr3_nt: TGTGCCAGCAGCTTGGGGGGGTCTTATAATTCACCCCTCCACTTT

j_call: TRBJ1-3
cdr3_length: 15
d_call: TRBD1
clone_size: -
v_call: TRBV11-3
cdr3_aa: CASSPGTGVGNTIYF
cdr3_nt: TGTGCCAGCAGCCCCGGGACAGGGGTTGGAAACACCATATATTTT

j_call: TRBJ2-2
cdr3_length: 17
d_call: TRBD2
clone_size: -
v_call: TRBV5-1
cdr3_aa: CASSHSPGLAVTGELFF
cdr3_nt: TGCGCCAGCAGCCACTCTCCGGGACTAGCGGTCACCGGGGAGCTGTTTTTT

j_call: TRBJ2-7
cdr3_length: 13
d_call: -
clone_size: -
v_call: TRBV4-1
cdr3_aa: CASSQGLNYEQYF
cdr3_nt: TGCGCCAGCAGCCAAGGATTAAACTACGAGCAGTACTTC

j_call: TRBJ1-5
cdr3_length: 16
d_call: -
clone_size: -
v_call: TRBV11-2
cdr3_aa: CASSLVLGDKGQPQHF
cdr3_nt: TGTGCCAGCAGCTTAGTTTTAGGGGACAAAGGGCAGCCCCAGCATTTT

j_call: TRBJ2-2
cdr3_length: 15
d_call: TRBD2
clone_size: -
v_call: TRBV2
cdr3_aa: CASSPGGGDTGELFF
cdr3_nt: TGTGCCAGCAGTCCCGGTGGGGGGGACACCGGGGAGCTGTTTTTT

j_call: TRBJ2-7
cdr3_length: 13
d_call: TRBD1
clone_size: -
v_call: TRBV5-1
cdr3_aa: CASSPYRGTEQYF
cdr3_nt: TGCGCCAGCAGCCCTTACAGGGGAACCGAGCAGTACTTC

j_call: TRBJ2-1
cdr3_length: 14
d_call: -
clone_size: -
v_call: TRBV12-5
cdr3_aa: CASGSPTGYNEQFF
cdr3_nt: TGTGCTAGTGGATCGCCGACAGGTTACAATGAGCAGTTCTTC

j_call: TRBJ2-7
cdr3_length: 15
d_call: TRBD1
clone_size: -
v_call: TRBV4-1
cdr3_aa: CASSQDPQGAGEQYF
cdr3_nt: TGCGCCAGCAGCCAAGATCCGCAGGGGGCGGGTGAGCAGTACTTC

j_call: TRBJ2-3
cdr3_length: 13
d_call: -
clone_size: -
v_call: TRBV7-3
cdr3_aa: CASSETGTDTQYF
cdr3_nt: TGTGCCAGCAGCGAAACGGGCACAGATACGCAGTATTTT

j_call: TRBJ2-5
cdr3_length: 12
d_call: -
clone_size: -
v_call: TRBV7-9
cdr3_aa: CAIRWGEETQYF
cdr3_nt: TGTGCCATCCGATGGGGAGAGGAGACCCAGTACTTC

j_call: TRBJ1-3
cdr3_length: 16
d_call: -
clone_size: -
v_call: TRBV4-1
cdr3_aa: CASSQGEEGSGNTIYF
cdr3_nt: TGCGCCAGCAGCCAAGGGGAGGAGGGCTCTGGAAACACCATATATTTT

j_call: TRBJ2-1
cdr3_length: 12
d_call: -
clone_size: -
v_call: TRBV7-9
cdr3_aa: CASSLNMAEQFF
cdr3_nt: TGTGCCAGCAGCTTAAACATGGCTGAGCAGTTCTTC

j_call: TRBJ2-1
cdr3_length: 16
d_call: -
clone_size: -
v_call: TRBV4-1
cdr3_aa: CASSQGLGGARNEQFF
cdr3_nt: TGCGCCAGCAGCCAGGGCCTGGGGGGGGCTCGGAATGAGCAGTTCTTC